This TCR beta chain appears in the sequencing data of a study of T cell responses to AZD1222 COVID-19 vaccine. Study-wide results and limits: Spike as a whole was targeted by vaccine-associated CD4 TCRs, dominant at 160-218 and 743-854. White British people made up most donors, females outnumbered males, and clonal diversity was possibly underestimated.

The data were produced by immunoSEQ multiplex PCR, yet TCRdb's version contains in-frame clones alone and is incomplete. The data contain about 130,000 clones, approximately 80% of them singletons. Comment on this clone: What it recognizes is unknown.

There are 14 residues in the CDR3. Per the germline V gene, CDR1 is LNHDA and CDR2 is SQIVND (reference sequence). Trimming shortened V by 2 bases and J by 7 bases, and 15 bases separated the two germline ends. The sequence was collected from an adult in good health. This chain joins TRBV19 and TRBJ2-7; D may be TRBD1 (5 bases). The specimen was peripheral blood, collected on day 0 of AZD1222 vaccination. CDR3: CASSIWNRLEEQYF. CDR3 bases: TGTGCCAGTAGTATATGGAACAGGCTGGAGGAGCAGTACTTC.